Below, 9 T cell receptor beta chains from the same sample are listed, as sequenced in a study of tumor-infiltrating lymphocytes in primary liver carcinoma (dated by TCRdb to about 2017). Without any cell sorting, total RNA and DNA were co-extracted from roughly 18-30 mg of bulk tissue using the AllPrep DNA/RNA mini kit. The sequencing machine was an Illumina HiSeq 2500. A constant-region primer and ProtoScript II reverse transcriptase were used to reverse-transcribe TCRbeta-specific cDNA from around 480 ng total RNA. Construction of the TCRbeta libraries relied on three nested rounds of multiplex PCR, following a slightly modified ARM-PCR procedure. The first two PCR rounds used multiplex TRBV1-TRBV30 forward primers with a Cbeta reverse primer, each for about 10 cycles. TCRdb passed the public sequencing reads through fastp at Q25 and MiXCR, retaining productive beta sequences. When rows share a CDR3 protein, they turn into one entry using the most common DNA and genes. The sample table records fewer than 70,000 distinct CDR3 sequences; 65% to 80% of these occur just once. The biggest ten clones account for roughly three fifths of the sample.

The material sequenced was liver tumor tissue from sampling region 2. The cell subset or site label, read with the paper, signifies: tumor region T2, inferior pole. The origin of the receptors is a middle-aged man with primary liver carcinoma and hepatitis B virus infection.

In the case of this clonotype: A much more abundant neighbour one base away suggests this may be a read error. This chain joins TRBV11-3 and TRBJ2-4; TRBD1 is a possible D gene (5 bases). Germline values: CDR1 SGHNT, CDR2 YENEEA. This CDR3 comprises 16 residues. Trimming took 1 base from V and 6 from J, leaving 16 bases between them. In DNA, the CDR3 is TGTGCCAGCAGCTTAGTTGCCTCTCCGGACATAAACATTCAGTACTTC. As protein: CASSLVASPDINIQYF. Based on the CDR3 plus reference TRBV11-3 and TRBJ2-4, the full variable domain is EAGVVQSPRYKIIEKKQPVAFWCNPISGHNTLYWYLQNLGQGPELLIRYENEEAVDDSQLPKDRFSAERLKGVDSTLKIQPAELGDSAVYLCASSLVASPDINIQYFGAGTRLSVL.

The CDR3 loop reads CASTQSIALPGVTDTQYF. As DNA, the CDR3 is TGCGCCAGCACCCAGAGCATTGCCCTACCGGGAGTCACCGATACGCAGTATTTT. V usage is TRBV4-1 and J usage is TRBJ2-3; possible D gene TRBD2, 6 bases. Germline CDR1 MGHRA, CDR2 YSYEKL. Trimming took off 7 bases at V and 6 bases at J, with 29 bases between the two ends. This CDR3 has 18 amino acids.

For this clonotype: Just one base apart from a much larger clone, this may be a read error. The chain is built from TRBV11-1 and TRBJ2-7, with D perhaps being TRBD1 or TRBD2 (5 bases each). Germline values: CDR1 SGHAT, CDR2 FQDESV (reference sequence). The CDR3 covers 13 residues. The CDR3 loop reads CASREDSGDEHYF. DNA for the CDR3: TGTGCCAGCAGGGAAGACAGTGGGGACGAGCACTACTTC.

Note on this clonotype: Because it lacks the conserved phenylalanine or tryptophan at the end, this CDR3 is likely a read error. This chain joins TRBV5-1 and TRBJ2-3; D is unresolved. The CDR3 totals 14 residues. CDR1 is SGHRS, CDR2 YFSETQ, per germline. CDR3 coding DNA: TGTGCCAGCAGCTTGGGGATGCACACAGATACGCAGTATTCT. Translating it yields CASSLGMHTDTQYS.

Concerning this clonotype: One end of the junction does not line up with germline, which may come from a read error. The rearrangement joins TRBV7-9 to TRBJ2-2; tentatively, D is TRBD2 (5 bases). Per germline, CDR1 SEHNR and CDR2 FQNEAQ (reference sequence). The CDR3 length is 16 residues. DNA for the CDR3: TGTGCAAGCAACTTAGACGGCCAGCGGATGGCCGGGGAGCTGTTTTTT. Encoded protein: CASNLDGQRMAGELFF.

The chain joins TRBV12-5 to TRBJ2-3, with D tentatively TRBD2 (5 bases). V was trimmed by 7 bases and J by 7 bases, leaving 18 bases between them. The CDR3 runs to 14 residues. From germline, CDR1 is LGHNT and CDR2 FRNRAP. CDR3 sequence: CASADQLGAHTQYF. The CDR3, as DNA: TGTGCTAGTGCCGACCAACTAGGAGCACATACGCAGTATTTT.

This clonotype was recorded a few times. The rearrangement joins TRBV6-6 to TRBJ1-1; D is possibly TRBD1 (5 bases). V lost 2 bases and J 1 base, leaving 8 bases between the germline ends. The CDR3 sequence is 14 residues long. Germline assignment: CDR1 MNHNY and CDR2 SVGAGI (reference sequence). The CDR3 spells CASSYQGGNTEAFF. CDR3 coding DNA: TGTGCCAGCAGTTACCAGGGAGGGAACACTGAAGCTTTCTTT.

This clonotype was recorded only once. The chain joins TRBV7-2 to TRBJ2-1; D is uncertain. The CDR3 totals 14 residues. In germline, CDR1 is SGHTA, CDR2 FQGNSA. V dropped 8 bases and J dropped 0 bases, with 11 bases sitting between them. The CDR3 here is CASRGGRSYNEQFF. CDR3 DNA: TGTGCCAGCCGTGGCGGTCGCTCCTACAATGAGCAGTTCTTC. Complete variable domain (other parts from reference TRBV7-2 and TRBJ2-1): GAGVSQSPSNKVTEKGKDVELRCDPISGHTALYWYRQSLGQGLEFLIYFQGNSAPDKSGLPSDRFSAERTGGSVSTLTIQRTQQEDSAVYLCASRGGRSYNEQFFGPGTRLTVL.

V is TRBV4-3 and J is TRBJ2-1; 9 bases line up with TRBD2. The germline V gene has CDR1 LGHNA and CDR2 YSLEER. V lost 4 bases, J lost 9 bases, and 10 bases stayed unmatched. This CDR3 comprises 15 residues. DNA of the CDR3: TGCGCCAGCAGCCTAAATAGCGGGAGTAGTAGTGAGCAGTTCTTC. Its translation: CASSLNSGSSSEQFF.